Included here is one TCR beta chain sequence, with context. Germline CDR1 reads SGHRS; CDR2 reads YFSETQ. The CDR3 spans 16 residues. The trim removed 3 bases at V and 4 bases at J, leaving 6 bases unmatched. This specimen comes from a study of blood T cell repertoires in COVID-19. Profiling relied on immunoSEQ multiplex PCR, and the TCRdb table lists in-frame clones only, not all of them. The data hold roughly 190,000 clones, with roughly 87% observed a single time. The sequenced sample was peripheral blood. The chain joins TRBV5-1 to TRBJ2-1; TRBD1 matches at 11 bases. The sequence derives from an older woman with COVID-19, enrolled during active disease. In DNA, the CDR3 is TGCGCCAGCAGCTCCCAGGGACAGGGGGATTACAATGAGCAGTTCTTC. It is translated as CASSSQGQGDYNEQFF.